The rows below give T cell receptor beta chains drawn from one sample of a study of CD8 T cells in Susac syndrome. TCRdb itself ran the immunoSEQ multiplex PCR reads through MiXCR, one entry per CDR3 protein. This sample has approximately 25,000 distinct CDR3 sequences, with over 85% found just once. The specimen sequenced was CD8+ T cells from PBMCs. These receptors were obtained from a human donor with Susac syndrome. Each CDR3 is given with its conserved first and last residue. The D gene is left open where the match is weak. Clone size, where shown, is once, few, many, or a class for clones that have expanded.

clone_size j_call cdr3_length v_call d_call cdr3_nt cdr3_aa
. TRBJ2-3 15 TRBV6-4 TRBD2 TGTGCCAGCAGCTTAGCGGGGGGTGCTACAGATACGCAGTATTTT CASSLAGGATDTQYF
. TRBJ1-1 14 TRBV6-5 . TGTGCCAGCAGTTCCAACGGGGGAGTGACTGAAGCTTTCTTT CASSSNGGVTEAFF
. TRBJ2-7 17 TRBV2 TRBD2 TGTGCCAGCAGTGAACGGGGAGGGGCCCAAATCTACTACGAGCAGTACTTC CASSERGGAQIYYEQYF
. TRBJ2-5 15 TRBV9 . TGTGCCAGCAGCCATACACCCGAGACACAAGAGACCCAGTACTTC CASSHTPETQETQYF
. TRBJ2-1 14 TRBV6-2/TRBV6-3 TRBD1 TGTGCCAGCAGTTACAGGACAGGGCACAATGAGCAGTTCTTC CASSYRTGHNEQFF
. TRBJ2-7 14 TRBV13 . TGTGCCAGCAGTCAGACAGAGACTTCCTACGAGCAGTACTTC CASSQTETSYEQYF
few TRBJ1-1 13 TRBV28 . TGTGCCAGCAGTTTGAGGGGGAACACTGAAGCTTTCTTT CASSLRGNTEAFF
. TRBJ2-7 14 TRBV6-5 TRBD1 TGTGCCAGCAGTTCCGGGACAGGGGACCACGAGCAGTACTTC CASSSGTGDHEQYF
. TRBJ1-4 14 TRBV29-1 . TGCAGCGTTGACGCGGGGGCAGGTGGTGACAAACTGTTTTTT CSVDAGAGGDKLFF
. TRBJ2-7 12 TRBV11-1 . TGTGCCAGCAGCGACAGCTCCTACGAGCAGTACTTC CASSDSSYEQYF
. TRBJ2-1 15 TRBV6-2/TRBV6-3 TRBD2 TGTGCCAGCCTTCGGGGGGGGCCAGTTTACAATGAGCAGTTCTTC CASLRGGPVYNEQFF
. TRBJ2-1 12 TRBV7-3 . TGTGCCAGCAGCTTGAGGGGGGGTGAGCAGTTCTTC CASSLRGGEQFF
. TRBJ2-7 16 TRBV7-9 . TGTGCCAGCAGCTTAGGGTCATCCGGGATCCACTACGAGCAGTACTTC CASSLGSSGIHYEQYF
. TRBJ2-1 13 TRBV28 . TGTGCCAGCGATGGGCTAGCGTCTAATGAGCAGTTCTTC CASDGLASNEQFF
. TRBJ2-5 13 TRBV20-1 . TGCAGTGCTAGCTGGGGAGTTCAAGAGACCCAGTACTTC CSASWGVQETQYF
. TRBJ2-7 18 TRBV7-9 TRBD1 TGTGCCAGCAGCTCCCCCCGAGGTCCGGGACAGAACGTCTACGAGCAGTACTTC CASSSPRGPGQNVYEQYF
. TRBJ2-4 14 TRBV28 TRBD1 TGTGCCAGCAGCAACAGGGGATTCAAAAACATTCAGTACTTC CASSNRGFKNIQYF
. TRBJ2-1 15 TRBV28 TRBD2 TGTGCCAGCAGTTTTGTAGCGGGGGGGGACAATGAGCAGTTCTTC CASSFVAGGDNEQFF
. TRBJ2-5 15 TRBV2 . TGTGCCAGCTATAACGGGGACACCCTTCAAGAGACCCAGTACTTC CASYNGDTLQETQYF
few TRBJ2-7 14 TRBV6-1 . TGTGCCAGCAGGCCCGGTGGTGGGGTGAATGAGCAGTACTTC CASRPGGGVNEQYF
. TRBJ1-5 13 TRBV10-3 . TGTGCCATCAGTGAGAAGGGGAATCAGCCCCAGCATTTT CAISEKGNQPQHF
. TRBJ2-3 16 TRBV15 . TGTGCCACCAGCAGCGAACTCGGGTGGAGCACAGATACGCAGTATTTT CATSSELGWSTDTQYF
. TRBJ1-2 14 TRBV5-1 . TGCGCCAGCAGCGGGGACACTTCTAACTATGGCTACACCTTC CASSGDTSNYGYTF
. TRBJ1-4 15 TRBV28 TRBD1 TGTGCCAGCAGTATACAGGGGAACGCGAATGAAAAACTGTTTTTT CASSIQGNANEKLFF
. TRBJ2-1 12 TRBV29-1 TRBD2 TGCAGCGTCAGACTAGCGGGGACTGAGCAGTTCTTC CSVRLAGTEQFF
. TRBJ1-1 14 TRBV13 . TGTGCCAGCAGCTATATGGGAGGTAACACTGAAGCTTTCTTT CASSYMGGNTEAFF
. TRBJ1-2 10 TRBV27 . TGTGCCAGCAGCCCACGGACTCCTACCTTC CASSPRTPTF
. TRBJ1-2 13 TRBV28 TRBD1 TGTGCCAGCAGTGAGGGACAGGGCTATGGCTACACCTTC CASSEGQGYGYTF
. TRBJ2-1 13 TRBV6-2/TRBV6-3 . TGTGCCAGCAGTCTAAGCCTAGGGGTCGAGCAGTTCTTC CASSLSLGVEQFF
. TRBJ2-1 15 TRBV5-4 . TGTGCCAGCAGCTTGGGTCTCGGGTCCTACAATGAGCAGTTCTTC CASSLGLGSYNEQFF
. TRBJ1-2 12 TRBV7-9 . TGTGCCAGCAGCGCGGGGGAGTATGGCTACACCTTC CASSAGEYGYTF
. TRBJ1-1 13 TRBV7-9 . TGTGCCAGCACCCCGCTCCGAGAGGAAGGAGCTTTCTTT CASTPLREEGAFF
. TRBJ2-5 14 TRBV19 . TGTGCCAGTACGTCGGAGGGGGTAGGAGAGACCCAGTACTTC CASTSEGVGETQYF
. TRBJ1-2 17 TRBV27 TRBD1 TGTGCCAGCAGTTGGAACCGGCAGGCAGGGGGCCAATGGGGCTACACCTTC CASSWNRQAGGQWGYTF
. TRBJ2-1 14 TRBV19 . TGTGCCAGTAGTATAGATCTCGGCTACAATGAGCAGTTCTTC CASSIDLGYNEQFF
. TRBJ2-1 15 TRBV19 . TGTGCCAGTAGTATCGGACTAAACTCCTACAATGAGCAGTTCTTC CASSIGLNSYNEQFF
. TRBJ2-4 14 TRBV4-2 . TGTGCCAGCAGCCATGCCGGCCCGAGTGACATTCAGTACTTC CASSHAGPSDIQYF
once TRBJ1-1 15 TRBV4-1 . TGCGCCAGCAGCCAACCCGACTGGTCGAACACTGAAGCTTTCTTT CASSQPDWSNTEAFF
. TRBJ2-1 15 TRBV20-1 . TGCAGTGCTAGAGATCGTTTGGCACTCAAGAATGAGCAGTTCTTC CSARDRLALKNEQFF
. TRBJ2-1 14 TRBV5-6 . TGTGCCAGCAGCTACGACATGGGGGTCAATGAGCAGTTCTTC CASSYDMGVNEQFF
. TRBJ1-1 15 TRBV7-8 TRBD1 TGTGCCAGCAGCTTAGTTCAGGGGGGGGACACTGAAGCTTTCTTT CASSLVQGGDTEAFF
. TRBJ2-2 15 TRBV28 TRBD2 TGTGCCAGCAGAGCTAGCGGGGGGGCCTACGGGGAGCTGTTTTTT CASRASGGAYGELFF
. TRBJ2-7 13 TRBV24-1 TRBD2 TGTGCCACCCCGGGGGGGGAGCGGTACGAGCAGTACTTC CATPGGERYEQYF
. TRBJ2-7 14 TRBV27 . TGTGCCAGCTCCGCGGGGCCGGTTGGCTACGAGCAGTACTTC CASSAGPVGYEQYF
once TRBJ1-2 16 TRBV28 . TGTGCCAGCAGTTTATATCAACTGGGGGCAGGCTATGGCTACACCTTC CASSLYQLGAGYGYTF
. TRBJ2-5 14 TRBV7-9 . TGTGCCAGCAGCTTCGGTGTCCTCCAAGAGACCCAGTACTTC CASSFGVLQETQYF